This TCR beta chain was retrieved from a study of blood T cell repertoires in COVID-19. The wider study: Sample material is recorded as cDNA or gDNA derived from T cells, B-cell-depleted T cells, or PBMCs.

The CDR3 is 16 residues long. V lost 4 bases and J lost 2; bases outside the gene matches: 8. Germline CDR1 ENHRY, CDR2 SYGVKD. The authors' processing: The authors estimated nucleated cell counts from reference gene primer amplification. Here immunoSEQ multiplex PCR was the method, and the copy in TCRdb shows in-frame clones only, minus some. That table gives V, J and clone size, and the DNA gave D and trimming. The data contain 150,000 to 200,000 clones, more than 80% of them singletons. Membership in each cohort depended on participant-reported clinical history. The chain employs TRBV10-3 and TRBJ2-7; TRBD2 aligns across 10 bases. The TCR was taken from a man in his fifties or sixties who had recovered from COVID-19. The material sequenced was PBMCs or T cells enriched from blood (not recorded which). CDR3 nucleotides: TGTGCCATCAGTGCAGGAGCGGGGGGGTTCCCCTACGAGCAGTACTTC. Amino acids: CAISAGAGGFPYEQYF.